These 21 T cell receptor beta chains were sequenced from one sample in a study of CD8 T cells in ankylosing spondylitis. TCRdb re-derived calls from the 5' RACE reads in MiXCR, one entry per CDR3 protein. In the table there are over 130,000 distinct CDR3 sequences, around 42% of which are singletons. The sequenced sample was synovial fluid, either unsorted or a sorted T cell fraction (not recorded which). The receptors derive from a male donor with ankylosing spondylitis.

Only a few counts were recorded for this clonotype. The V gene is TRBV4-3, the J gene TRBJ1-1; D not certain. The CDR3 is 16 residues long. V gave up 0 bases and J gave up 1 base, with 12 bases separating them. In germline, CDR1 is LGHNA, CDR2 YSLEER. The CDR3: CASSQELCWGNTEAFF. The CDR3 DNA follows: TGCGCCAGCAGCCAAGAACTTTGTTGGGGGAACACTGAAGCTTTCTTT.

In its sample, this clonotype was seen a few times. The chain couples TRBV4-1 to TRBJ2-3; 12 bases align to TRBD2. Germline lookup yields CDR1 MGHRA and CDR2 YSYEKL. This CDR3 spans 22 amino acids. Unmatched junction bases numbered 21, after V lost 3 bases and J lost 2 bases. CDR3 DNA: TGCGCCAGCAGCCACAAGCCCAACCCAACTTCGGGACTAGCGGGCATCACAGATACGCAGTATTTT. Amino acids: CASSHKPNPTSGLAGITDTQYF.

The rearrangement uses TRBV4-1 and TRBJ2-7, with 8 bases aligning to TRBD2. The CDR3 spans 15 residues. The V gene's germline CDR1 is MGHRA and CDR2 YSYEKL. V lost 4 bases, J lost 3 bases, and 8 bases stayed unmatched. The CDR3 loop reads CASSLAPGLVYEQYF. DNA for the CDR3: TGCGCCAGCAGCCTGGCTCCGGGACTAGTCTACGAGCAGTACTTC.

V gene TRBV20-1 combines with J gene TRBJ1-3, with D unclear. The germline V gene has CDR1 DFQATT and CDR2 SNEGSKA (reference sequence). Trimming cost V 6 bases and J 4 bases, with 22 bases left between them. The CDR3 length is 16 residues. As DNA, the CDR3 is TGCAGTGCCTACCCTCTTCTAGACCGACTAGGAAACACCATATATTTT. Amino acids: CSAYPLLDRLGNTIYF.

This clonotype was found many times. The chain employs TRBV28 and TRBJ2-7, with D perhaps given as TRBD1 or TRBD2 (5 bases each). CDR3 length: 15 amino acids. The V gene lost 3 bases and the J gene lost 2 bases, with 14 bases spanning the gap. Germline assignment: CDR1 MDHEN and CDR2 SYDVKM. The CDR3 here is CASSLGTGLTYEQYF. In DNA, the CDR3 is TGTGCCAGCAGTTTGGGTACAGGACTCACCTACGAGCAGTACTTC.

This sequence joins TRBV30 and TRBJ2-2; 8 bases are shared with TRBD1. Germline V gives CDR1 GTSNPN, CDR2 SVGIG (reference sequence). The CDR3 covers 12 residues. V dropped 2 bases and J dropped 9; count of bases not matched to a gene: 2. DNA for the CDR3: TGTGCCTGGAGTCCAGGGGGCAGGGAGCTGTTTTTT. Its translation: CAWSPGGRELFF.

This CDR3 is CASSYSGQNTDTQYF. CDR3 nucleotide sequence: TGTGCCAGCAGTTACTCGGGACAAAACACAGATACGCAGTATTTT. This chain connects TRBV6-5 to TRBJ2-3; weak D call: TRBD1 (6 bases). CDR3 length: 15 amino acids. Germline V gene sequence: CDR1 MNHEY, CDR2 SVGAGI. Between the trimmed V and J ends, which lost 0 bases and 2 bases, there was a span of 9 bases.

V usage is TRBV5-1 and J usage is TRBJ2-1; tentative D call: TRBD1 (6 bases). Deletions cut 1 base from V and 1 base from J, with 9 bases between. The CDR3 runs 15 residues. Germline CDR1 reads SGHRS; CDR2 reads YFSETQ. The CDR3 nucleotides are TGCGCCAGCAGCTTGTTCCAGGGGTCCTACAATGAGCAGTTCTTC. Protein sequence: CASSLFQGSYNEQFF.

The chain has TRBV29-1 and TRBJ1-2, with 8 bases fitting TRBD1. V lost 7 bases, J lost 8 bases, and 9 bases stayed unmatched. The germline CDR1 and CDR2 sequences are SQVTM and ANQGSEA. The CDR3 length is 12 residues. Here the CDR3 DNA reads TGCAGCGCCCCGTCCCGACAGGGGGGCTACACCTTC. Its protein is CSAPSRQGGYTF. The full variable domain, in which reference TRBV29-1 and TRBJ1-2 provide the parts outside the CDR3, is SAVISQKPSRDICQRGTSLTIQCQVDSQVTMMFWYRQQPGQSLTLIATANQGSEATYESGFVIDKFPISRPNLTFSTLTVSNMSPEDSSIYLCSAPSRQGGYTFGSGTRLTVV.

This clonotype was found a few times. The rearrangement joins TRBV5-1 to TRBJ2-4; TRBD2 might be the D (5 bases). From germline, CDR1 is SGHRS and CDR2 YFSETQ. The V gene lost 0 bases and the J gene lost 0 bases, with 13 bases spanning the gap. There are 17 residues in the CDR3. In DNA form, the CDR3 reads TGCGCCAGCAGCTTGGGGAGACTAACGGGAGCCAAAAACATTCAGTACTTC. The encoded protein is CASSLGRLTGAKNIQYF. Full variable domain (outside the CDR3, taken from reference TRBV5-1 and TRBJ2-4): KAGVTQTPRYLIKTRGQQVTLSCSPISGHRSVSWYQQTPGQGLQFLFEYFSETQRNKGNFPGRFSGRQFSNSRSEMNVSTLELGDSALYLCASSLGRLTGAKNIQYFGAGTRLSVL.

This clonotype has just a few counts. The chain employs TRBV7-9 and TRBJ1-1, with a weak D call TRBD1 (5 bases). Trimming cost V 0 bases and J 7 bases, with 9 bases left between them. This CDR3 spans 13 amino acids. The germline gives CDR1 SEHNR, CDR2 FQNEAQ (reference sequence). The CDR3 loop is CASSLAQQDEAFF. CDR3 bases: TGTGCCAGCAGCTTAGCCCAACAGGATGAAGCTTTCTTT.

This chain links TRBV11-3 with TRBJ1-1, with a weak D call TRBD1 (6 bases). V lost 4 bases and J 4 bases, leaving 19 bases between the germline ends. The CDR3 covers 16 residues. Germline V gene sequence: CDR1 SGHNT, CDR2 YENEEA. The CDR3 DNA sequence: TGTGCCAGCAGCTCTTGGTATTCTACAGGGACCACTGAAGCTTTCTTT. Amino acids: CASSSWYSTGTTEAFF.

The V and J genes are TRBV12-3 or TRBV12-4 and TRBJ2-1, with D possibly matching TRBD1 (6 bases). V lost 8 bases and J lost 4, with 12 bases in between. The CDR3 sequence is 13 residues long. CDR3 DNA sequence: TGTGCCAGCCTGGGACATAGATACAATGAGCAGTTCTTC. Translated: CASLGHRYNEQFF.

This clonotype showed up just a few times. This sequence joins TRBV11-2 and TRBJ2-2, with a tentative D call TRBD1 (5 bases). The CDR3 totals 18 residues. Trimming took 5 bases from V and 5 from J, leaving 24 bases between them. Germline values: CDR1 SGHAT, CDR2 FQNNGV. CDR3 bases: TGTGCCAGCAGCCAGTATTCTAAGACGACAGCCACGACCGGGGAGCTGTTTTTT. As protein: CASSQYSKTTATTGELFF.

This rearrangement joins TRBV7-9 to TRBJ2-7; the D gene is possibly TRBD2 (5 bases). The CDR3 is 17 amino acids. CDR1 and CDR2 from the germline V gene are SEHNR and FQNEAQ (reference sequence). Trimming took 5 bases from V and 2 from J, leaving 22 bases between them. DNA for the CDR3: TGTGCCAGCAGCGTAGTGGGTTCCGGGGATCCTCCCTACGAGCAGTACTTC. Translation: CASSVVGSGDPPYEQYF.

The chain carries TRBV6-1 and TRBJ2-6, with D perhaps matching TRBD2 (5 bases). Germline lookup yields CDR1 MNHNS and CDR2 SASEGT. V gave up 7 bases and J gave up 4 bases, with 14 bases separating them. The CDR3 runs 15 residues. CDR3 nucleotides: TGTGCCAGCACCCCAGAGGGTACCGGGGCCAACGTCCTGACTTTC. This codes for CASTPEGTGANVLTF.

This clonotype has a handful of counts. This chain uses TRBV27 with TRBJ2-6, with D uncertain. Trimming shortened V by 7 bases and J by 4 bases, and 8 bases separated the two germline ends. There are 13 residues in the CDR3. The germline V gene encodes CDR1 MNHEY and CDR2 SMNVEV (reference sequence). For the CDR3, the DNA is TGTGCCAGCACCTACTCGGGGGCCAACGTCCTGACTTTC. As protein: CASTYSGANVLTF. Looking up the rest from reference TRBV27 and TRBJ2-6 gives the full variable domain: EAQVTQNPRYLITVTGKKLTVTCSQNMNHEYMSWYRQDPGLGLRQIYYSMNVEVTDKGDVPEGYKVSRKEKRNFPLILESPSPNQTSLYFCASTYSGANVLTFGAGSRLTVL.

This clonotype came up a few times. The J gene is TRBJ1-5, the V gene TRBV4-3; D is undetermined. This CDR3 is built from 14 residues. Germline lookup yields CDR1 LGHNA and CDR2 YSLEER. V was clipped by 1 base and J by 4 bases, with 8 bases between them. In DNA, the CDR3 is TGCGCCAGCAGCCAAGCTCACGGTAATCAGCCCCAGCATTTT. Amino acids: CASSQAHGNQPQHF.

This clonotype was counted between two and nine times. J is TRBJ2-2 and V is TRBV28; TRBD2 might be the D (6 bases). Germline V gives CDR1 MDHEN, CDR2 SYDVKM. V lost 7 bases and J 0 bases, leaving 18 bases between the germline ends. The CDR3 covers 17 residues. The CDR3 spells CASTTFRWGANTGELFF. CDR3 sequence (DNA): TGTGCCAGCACCACCTTTCGCTGGGGGGCGAACACCGGGGAGCTGTTTTTT.

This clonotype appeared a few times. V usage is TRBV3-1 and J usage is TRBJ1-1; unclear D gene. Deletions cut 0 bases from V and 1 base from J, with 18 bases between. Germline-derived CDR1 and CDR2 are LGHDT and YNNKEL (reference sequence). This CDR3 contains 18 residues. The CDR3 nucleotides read TGTGCCAGCAGCCAAGATACCGTTTACCTACGAGAGAACACTGAAGCTTTCTTT. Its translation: CASSQDTVYLRENTEAFF. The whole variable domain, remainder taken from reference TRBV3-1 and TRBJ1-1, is DTAVSQTPKYLVTQMGNDKSIKCEQNLGHDTMYWYKQDSKKFLKIMFSYNNKELIINETVPNRFSPKSPDKAHLNLHINSLELGDSAVYFCASSQDTVYLRENTEAFFGQGTRLTVV.

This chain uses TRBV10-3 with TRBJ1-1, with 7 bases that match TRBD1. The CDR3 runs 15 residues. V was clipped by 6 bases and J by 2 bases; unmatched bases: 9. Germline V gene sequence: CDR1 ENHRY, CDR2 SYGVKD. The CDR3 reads CAISAPGTVNTEAFF. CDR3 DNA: TGTGCCATCAGCGCCCCCGGGACAGTTAACACTGAAGCTTTCTTT.